The following is a T cell receptor (beta chain) sequence with its context. In this sample, this clonotype turned up many times. Its specific antigen is unknown. Per-base quality was not reported, and no clone a single base away is much larger than it. The CDR3 starts with the cysteine, ends with the phenylalanine, and has 14 residues. Only the CDR3 DNA stays, 42 bases, in frame from base 1. The V end gives up 5 bases and the J end 3 bases, leaving 7 bases in the junction not matched to a gene. For CDR1 and CDR2, the germline V gene (reference sequence) lists PRHDT and FYEKMQ. These data belong to a study of T cells in Graves' hyperthyroidism and ophthalmopathy (dated by TCRdb to between 2018 and 2021). General notes on the study: Peripheral blood samples were taken at initial diagnosis, before any treatment was given. TCR V-J signatures able to tell the groups apart were searched for in a discovery cohort of around 95 patients, of whom 43 had Graves' ophthalmopathy and more than 55 had stable Graves' hyperthyroidism. The study also compared thyroid tissue and blood T-cell repertoires from roughly 6 Graves' hyperthyroidism patients. The paper describes TCR Vbeta CDR3 sequencing of some 130 peripheral blood samples, made up of 43 ophthalmopathy patients, more than 70 hyperthyroidism patients and 17 progressor patients. The approximately 95 discovery patients were divided at random into training and test sets in a 7:3 ratio. Prospective prediction of ophthalmopathy was tested in an independent validation cohort consisting of roughly 20 hyperthyroidism patients and around 16 patients who later progressed to ophthalmopathy. After blood sampling, hyperthyroidism patients were treated with methimazole at a starting dose of 30 mg daily, and ophthalmopathy patients were treated with high-dose intravenous methylprednisolone.

Stable Graves' hyperthyroidism was defined as the absence of progression to ophthalmopathy over 18 months of follow-up. The hyperthyroidism patients were between 18 and 65 years old and newly diagnosed, with a disease duration of less than 2 months. Exclusion was applied to patients with uncontrolled infections, other autoimmune diseases, pregnancy or lactation. Clinical symptoms, serum thyroxine and TRAb, thyroid ultrasound, and orbital computed tomography formed the basis for the diagnoses. PBMCs were separated from 7.5 to 10 ml of fresh peripheral blood using Ficoll-Paque density gradient centrifugation. Total RNA was extracted with Trizol reagent, and quality was checked on an Agilent 2100 Bioanalyzer. Study-level results and caveats: Most expanded thyroid clonotypes (frequency above 0.001) were also detected in blood, suggesting blood repertoires may reflect thyroid immune responses. No statistical method was used to set the sample size in advance, and investigators knew the group allocation. In validation, the model predicted progression to ophthalmopathy a median of roughly 6.2 months before onset, with approximately 71% sensitivity and almost 75% specificity. A model built on a 13 V-J signature distinguished ophthalmopathy from stable hyperthyroidism, reaching 87.88% sensitivity and under 84% specificity in cross-validation and 80%/75% in testing.

The TCR beta CDR3 regions were amplified from the RNA transcripts. For the first round of RT-PCR on the TCR CDR3, the HTBI primer set was used together with the Qiagen OneStep RT-PCR kit. A second multiplex PCR round built the libraries, followed by size selection and purification. Paired-end sequencing of the libraries was performed with 100 bp reads on an Illumina HiSeq2000. The original pipeline was this. SOAPnuke was used to process the raw data, with reads discarded if the reads contained adapters or uncalled bases, had a mean Phred below 15, or lacked an exact constant-primer or identifier match. High-quality paired reads were merged with COPE v1.2.5, and unique nucleotide sequences were defined as clonotypes. MiTCR v1.1 was used to align the clonotypes against IMGT TRBV, TRBD and TRBJ reference segments. Analysis was restricted to V-J combinations with a frequency above 0.0001, which covered roughly 99% of repertoires. The TCS score was defined as F50 (clonal expansion) divided by E x V (chaos), with BLOSUM62-based TCRdist calculated between CDR3 peptides within each V-J. Welch's t-statistics and random forest reduced around 520 V-J features to 13, which were used in a naive Bayes classifier (R e1071). TCRdb reran the public reads through fastp at Q25 and MiXCR, keeping productive beta chains. Rows are combined by CDR3 protein, so each entry shows the most common genes and DNA. TCRdb, rather than the study authors, made the V and J calls. This sample gives fewer than 700,000 distinct CDR3 sequences in total; 15% to 20% of them show up just once. Together, the top ten hold 3.5% to 4% of the sample.

The chain is encoded by TRBV13 joined to TRBJ2-7, with TRBD2 matching 7 junction bases. The sequence derives from a woman between 25 and 40 years old with Graves' hyperthyroidism. Sequenced material: blood. The CDR3 region: CASSKGGSDYEQYF. At the DNA level, the sequence is TGTGCCAGCAGCAAGGGAGGGAGCGACTACGAGCAGTACTTC.